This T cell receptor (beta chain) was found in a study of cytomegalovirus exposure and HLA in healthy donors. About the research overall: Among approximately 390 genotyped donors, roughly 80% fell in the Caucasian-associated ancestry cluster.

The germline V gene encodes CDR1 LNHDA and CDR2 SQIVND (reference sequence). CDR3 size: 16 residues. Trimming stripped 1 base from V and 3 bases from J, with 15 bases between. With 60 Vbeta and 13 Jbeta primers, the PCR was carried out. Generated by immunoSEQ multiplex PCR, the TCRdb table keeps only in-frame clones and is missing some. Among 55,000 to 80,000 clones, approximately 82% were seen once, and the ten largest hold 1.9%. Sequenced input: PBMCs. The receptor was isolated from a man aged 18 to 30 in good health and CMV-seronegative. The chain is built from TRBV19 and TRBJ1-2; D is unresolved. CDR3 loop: CASSIGSRELYYGYTF. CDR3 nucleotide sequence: TGTGCCAGTAGTATAGGGTCAAGGGAGCTCTACTATGGCTACACCTTC.